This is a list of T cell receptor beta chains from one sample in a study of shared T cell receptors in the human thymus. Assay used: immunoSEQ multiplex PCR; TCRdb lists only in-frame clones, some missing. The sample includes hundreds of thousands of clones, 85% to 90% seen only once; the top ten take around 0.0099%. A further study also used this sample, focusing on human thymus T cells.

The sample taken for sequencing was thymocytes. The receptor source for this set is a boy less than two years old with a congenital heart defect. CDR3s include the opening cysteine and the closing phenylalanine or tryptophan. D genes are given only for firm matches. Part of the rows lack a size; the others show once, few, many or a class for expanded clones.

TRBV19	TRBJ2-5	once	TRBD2	TGTGCCAGTAGTACCTGGACTAGCGTGAGGGAGACCCAGTACTTC	CASSTWTSVRETQYF
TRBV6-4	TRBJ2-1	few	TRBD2	TGTGCCAGCAGTGACAATAGCGGGAGGGGGCGGAATGAGCAGTTCTTC	CASSDNSGRGRNEQFF
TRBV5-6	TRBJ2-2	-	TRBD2	TGTGCCAGCAGCTTAACTCTAGCGGGGTCCTCCGCGAACACCGGGGAGCTGTTTTTT	CASSLTLAGSSANTGELFF
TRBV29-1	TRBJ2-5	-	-	TGCAGCGTTGAGACGCGTGGAGTGGAGACCCAGTACTTC	CSVETRGVETQYF
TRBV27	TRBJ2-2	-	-	TGTGCCAGCAGTTTAGGGCTAGCCGATTACACCGGGGAGCTGTTTTTT	CASSLGLADYTGELFF
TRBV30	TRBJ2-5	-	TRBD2	TGTGCCTGGAGAGAACTGGGACTAGCGGGAGAAGGATTTCACCAAGAGACCCAGTACTTC	CAWRELGLAGEGFHQETQYF
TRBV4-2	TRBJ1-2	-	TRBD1	TGTGCCAGCAGCCAAGATCCCGACAGGGCCCAAGTTCCCTATGGCTACACCTTC	CASSQDPDRAQVPYGYTF
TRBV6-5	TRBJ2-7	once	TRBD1	TGTGCCAGCAGCCGGACAGGGCGTTACGAGCAGTACTTC	CASSRTGRYEQYF
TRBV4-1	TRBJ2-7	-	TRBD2	TGCGCCAGCAGCCAAGGATGGGGGGGACAGGGGCGACTAGCGGGAGTTCGCTACGAGCAGTACTTC	CASSQGWGGQGRLAGVRYEQYF
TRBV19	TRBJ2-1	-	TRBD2	TGTGCCAGTAGTATAGACCCCCGCCCTAGCGGGAGGGCCACCACCTCCAATGAGCAGTTCTTC	CASSIDPRPSGRATTSNEQFF
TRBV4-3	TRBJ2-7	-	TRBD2	TGCGCCAGCAGCCAAACCACTAGCGGTACCTACGAGCAGTACTTC	CASSQTTSGTYEQYF
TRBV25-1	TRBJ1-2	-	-	TGTGCCAGCAGTGAATGGTCGGGGTCCTCCTATGGCTACACCTTC	CASSEWSGSSYGYTF
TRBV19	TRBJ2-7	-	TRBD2	TGTGCCAGTAGTATAGATCAGACTAGCGGGAGTTACGAGCAGTACTTC	CASSIDQTSGSYEQYF
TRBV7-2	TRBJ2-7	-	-	TGTGCCAGCAGCGAACAGGGGGGGTACGAGCAGTACTTC	CASSEQGGYEQYF
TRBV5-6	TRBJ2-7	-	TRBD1	TGTGCCAGCAGCTTGGGTCTACACCCCGGGACAGGGGGTTCCTACGAGCAGTACTTC	CASSLGLHPGTGGSYEQYF
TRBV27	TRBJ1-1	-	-	TGTGCCAGCAGTTTACAGGGAACTGAAGCTTTCTTT	CASSLQGTEAFF
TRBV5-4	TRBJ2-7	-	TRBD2	TGTGCCAGCAGCTTGAAGGCGGGGGTCCCAGTGGGAGCCTACGAGCAGTACTTC	CASSLKAGVPVGAYEQYF
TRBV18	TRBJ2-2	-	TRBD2	TGTGCCAGCTGGGGGACTAGCGGTTACACCGGGGAGCTGTTTTTT	CASWGTSGYTGELFF
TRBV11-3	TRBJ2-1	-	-	TGTGCCAGCAGCTCGCGACTAGGCTACAATGAGCAGTTCTTC	CASSSRLGYNEQFF
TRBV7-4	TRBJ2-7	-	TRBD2	TGTGCCAGCAACACGACAGCGGGAGAGGGGTGGGAGCAGTACTTC	CASNTTAGEGWEQYF
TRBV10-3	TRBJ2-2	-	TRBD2	TGTGCCATCAGTGAGTCTAGGGCGGGAGGCCCCCCCAAGAACACCGGGGAGCTGTTTTTT	CAISESRAGGPPKNTGELFF
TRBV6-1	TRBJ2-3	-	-	TGTGCCAGCAGTCCGGGAATCTACTTAGGGGATACGCAGTATTTT	CASSPGIYLGDTQYF
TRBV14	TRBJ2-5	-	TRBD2	TGTGCCAGCAGCCAAGTTAGCGGGAGGCCAGTACTACAAGAGACCCAGTACTTC	CASSQVSGRPVLQETQYF
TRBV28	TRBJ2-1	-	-	TGTGCCAGCAGTTTTGAACCTCCGGGAAAAAGGGCTTACAATGAGCAGTTCTTC	CASSFEPPGKRAYNEQFF
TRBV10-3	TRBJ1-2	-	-	TGTGCCATCAGTATAACCGGGACACCACCTAACTATGGCTACACCTTC	CAISITGTPPNYGYTF
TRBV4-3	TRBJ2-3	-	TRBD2	TGCGCCAGCAGCCAAGACTGGACTAGCGATAGCACAGATACGCAGTATTTT	CASSQDWTSDSTDTQYF
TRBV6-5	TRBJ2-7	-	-	TGTGCCAGCAGTTACAACTTAGCGTCCCTCGAGCAGTACTTC	CASSYNLASLEQYF
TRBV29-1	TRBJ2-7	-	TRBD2	TGCAGCGTGCGAACGGGGGGAGCGGGAGAGGGCGAGCAGTACTTC	CSVRTGGAGEGEQYF
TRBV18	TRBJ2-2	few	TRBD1	TGTGCCAGCTCACCACCCGGGACAGGGGGGACCGGGGAGCTGTTTTTT	CASSPPGTGGTGELFF
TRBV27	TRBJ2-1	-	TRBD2	TGTGCCAGCAGTTTGGTAGCGGGAACCTACAATGAGCAGTTCTTC	CASSLVAGTYNEQFF
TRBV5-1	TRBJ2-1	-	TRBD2	TGCGCCAGCAGCTCGAAGAGCCCGGCTACTAGCGGGGAGCAGTTCTTC	CASSSKSPATSGEQFF
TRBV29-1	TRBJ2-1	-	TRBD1	TGCAGCGTTGTAGGGTCAGGGGGAAACAATGAGCAGTTCTTC	CSVVGSGGNNEQFF
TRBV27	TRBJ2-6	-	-	TGTGCCAGCAGACCGCGCTCTGGGGCCAACGTCCTGACTTTC	CASRPRSGANVLTF
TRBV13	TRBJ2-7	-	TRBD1	TGTGCCAGCAGCTTAGACAACAGGGGAAGCGAGCAGTACTTC	CASSLDNRGSEQYF
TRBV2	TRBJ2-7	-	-	TGTGCCAGCAGTGTTTCGTACCAGACCTACGAGCAGTACTTC	CASSVSYQTYEQYF
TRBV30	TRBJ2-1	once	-	TGTGCCTGGAGTGTGGGGGGACGCAATGAGCAGTTCTTC	CAWSVGGRNEQFF
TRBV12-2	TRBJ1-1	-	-	TGTGCAAGTCGCTCCCTGAATGGACAGGGGGGAACTGAAGCTTTCTTT	CASRSLNGQGGTEAFF
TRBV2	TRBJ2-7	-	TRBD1	TGTGCCAGCAGTACAGCCCCGCGGACAGGTCAATCCTACGAGCAGTACTTC	CASSTAPRTGQSYEQYF
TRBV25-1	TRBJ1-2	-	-	TGTGCCAGCAGTGGACAGAACCCTAACTACGGCTACACCTTC	CASSGQNPNYGYTF
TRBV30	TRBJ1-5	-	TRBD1	TGTGCCTGGAGTGCCCCCGGGACAGAAGGCCAGCCCCAGCATTTT	CAWSAPGTEGQPQHF
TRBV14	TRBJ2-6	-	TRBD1	TGTGCCAGCAGCCAAGAATACAGGGGCCCCTCTGGGGCCAACGTCCTGACTTTC	CASSQEYRGPSGANVLTF
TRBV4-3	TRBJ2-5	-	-	TGCGCCAGCAGCCAAGATGTAAAGGGGGTCCGAGAGACCCAGTACTTC	CASSQDVKGVRETQYF
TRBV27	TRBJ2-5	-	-	TGTGCCAGCAGCTCCCTCCGTGGCCGTCAAGAGACCCAGTACTTC	CASSSLRGRQETQYF
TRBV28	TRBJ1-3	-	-	TGTGCCAGCAGTTTATCCCCGTACTCTGGAAACACCATATATTTT	CASSLSPYSGNTIYF
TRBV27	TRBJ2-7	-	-	TGTGCCAGCAGTAGGAGCGAAGCCTACGAGCAGTACTTC	CASSRSEAYEQYF
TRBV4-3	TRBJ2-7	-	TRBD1	TGCGCCAGCAGAGGGGACAGCTCCTACGAGCAGTACTTC	CASRGDSSYEQYF
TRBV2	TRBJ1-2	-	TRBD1	TGTGCCAGCAGTGGGGGTACAGGGGGGATCATCTATGGCTACGCCTTC	CASSGGTGGIIYGYAF
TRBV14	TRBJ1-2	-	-	TGTGCCAGCAGCCGGCAGGCAGTGAACTATGGCTACACCTTC	CASSRQAVNYGYTF